This T cell receptor (beta chain) was sequenced during a study of shared clonotypes between healthy human individuals. The healthy adult donors were HIV-negative and reported no recent acute infections or vaccinations. Within Nashville, Tennessee resided all donors, each a Caucasian adult. The CD4+ fraction was divided into a CD45RA+ naive subset and a CD45RA-negative memory subset. The repertoire was sequenced with immunoSEQ multiplex PCR; TCRdb's copy has only in-frame clones and lacks some. The sample carries a few million clones, around 90% recorded once. Trimming left V 7 bases short and J 0 bases short, with 17 bases between. Germline CDR1 MDHEN, CDR2 SYDVKM. CDR3 size: 16 residues.

Sequencing used naive CD4+ T cells sorted from blood. Described subset: CD45RA+ positively selected. This chain joins TRBV28 and TRBJ2-3; the D gene is possibly TRBD1 (6 bases). This TCR came from a young man in good health. The CDR3 region is CASTVAGATSTDTQYF. The DNA for the CDR3 is TGTGCCAGCACCGTGGCAGGGGCTACTAGCACAGATACGCAGTATTTT.